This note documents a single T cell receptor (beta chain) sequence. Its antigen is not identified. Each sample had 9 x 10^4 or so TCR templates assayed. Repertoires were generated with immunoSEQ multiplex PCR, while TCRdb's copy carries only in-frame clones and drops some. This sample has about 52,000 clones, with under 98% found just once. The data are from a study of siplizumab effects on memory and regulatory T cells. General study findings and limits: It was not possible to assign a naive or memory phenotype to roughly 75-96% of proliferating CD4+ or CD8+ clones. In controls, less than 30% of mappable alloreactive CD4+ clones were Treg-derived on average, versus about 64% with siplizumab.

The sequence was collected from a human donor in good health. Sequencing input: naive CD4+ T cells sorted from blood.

CDR3 loop: CAWSDLRGELFF. In DNA form, the CDR3 reads TGTGCCTGGAGTGACCTCAGGGGGGAGCTGTTTTTT. The rearrangement joins TRBV30 to TRBJ2-2; unclear D gene. The CDR3 contains 12 residues. CDR1 GTSNPN and CDR2 SVGIG come from the germline V gene (reference sequence). Trimming removed 1 base from V and 8 bases from J, with 8 bases in between. The whole variable domain, filled in from reference TRBV30 and TRBJ2-2, reads SQTIHQWPATLVQPVGSPLSLECTVEGTSNPNLYWYRQAAGRGLQLLFYSVGIGQISSEVPQNLSASRPQDRQFILSSKKLLLSDSGFYLCAWSDLRGELFFGEGSRLTVL.